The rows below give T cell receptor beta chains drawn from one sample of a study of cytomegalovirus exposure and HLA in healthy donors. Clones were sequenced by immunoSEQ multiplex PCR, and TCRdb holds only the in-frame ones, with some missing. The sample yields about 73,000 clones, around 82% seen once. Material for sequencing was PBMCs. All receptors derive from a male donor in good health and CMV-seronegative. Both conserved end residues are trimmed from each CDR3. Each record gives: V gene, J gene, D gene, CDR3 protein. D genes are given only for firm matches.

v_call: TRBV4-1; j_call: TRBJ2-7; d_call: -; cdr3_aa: ASSQATSYRMYNEQY
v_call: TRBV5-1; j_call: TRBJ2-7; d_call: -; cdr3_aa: ASSLAGDIYEQY
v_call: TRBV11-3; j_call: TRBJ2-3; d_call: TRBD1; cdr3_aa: ASSRTGASTDTQY
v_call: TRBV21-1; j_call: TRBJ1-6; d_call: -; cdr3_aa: ASSKGVTGYSPLH
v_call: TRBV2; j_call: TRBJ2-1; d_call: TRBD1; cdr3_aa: ASSRDRDHNEQF
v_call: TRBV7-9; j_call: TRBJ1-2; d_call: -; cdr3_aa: ASSLERRDGGYT
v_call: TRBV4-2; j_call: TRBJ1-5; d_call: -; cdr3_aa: ASSQDPDRSNQPQH
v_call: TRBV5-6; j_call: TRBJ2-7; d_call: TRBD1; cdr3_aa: ASSTGGMGYEQY
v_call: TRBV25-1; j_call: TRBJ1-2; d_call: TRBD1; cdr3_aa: ASSLRTGAYP
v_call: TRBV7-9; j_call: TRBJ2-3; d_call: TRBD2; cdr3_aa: ASSRRVPGGHLTDTQY
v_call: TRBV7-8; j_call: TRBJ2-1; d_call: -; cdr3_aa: ASTLTSGPWNEQF
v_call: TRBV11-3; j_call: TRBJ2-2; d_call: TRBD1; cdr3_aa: ASSPGQGAPGTGELF
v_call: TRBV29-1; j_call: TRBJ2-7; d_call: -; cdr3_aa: SVKGDYYEQY
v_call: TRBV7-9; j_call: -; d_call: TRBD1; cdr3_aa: ASSSGQGGYEQY
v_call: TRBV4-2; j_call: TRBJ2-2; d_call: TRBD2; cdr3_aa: ASSPLAGVAGELF
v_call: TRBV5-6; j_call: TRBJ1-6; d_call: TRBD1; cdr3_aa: ASSSPSDRGNSPLH
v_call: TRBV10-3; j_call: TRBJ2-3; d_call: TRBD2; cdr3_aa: AISHSGGSTDTQY
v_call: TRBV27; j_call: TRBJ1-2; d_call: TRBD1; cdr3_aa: ASSDRGHGYT
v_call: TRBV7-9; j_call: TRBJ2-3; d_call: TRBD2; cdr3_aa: ASSTPAGGLGDTQY
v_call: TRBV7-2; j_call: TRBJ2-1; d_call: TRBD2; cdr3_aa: ASNKRGAGSYNEQF
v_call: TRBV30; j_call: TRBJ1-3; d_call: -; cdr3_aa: AWSVLSSGNTIY
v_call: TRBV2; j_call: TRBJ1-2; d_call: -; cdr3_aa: ASRSMITNYGYP
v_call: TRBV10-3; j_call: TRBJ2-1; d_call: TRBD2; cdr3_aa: AMGGGKSSYNEQF
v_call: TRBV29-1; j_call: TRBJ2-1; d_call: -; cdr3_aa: SAPQGAYNEQF
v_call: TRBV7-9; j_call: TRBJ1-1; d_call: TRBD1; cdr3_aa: ASSFGQGVLGTEAF
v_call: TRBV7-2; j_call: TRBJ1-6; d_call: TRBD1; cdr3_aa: ASSFFATGNNSPLH
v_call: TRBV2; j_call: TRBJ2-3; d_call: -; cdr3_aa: ASTRERDTQY
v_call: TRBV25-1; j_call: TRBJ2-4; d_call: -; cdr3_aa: ASSESEGRGAKNIQY
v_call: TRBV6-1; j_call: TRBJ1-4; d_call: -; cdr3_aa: ASSEVGLGAPNEKLF
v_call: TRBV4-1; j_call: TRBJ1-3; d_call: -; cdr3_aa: ASSQDFPQGGNTIY
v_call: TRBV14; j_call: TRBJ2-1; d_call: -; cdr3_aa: ASSQGVNNEQF